The rows below give T cell receptor beta chains drawn from one sample of a study of shared T cell receptors in the human thymus. Here immunoSEQ multiplex PCR was the method, and the copy in TCRdb shows in-frame clones only, minus some. The sample records some 760,000 clones, roughly 85% being singletons. These data were likewise used in another study, on human thymus T cells.

The sequenced material came from thymocytes. These receptors came from a girl under three years old with a congenital heart defect. The CDR3 runs from the conserved cysteine through the conserved F or W. D genes are given only for firm matches. Clone size is given for some rows only: seen once, a few or many times, or a class if the clone is expanded.

>-|-|TRBV27|21|TRBJ1-1
CASSKKIRDNSRKPLDTEAFF
TGTGCCAGCAGTAAGAAGATCCGGGACAACTCCAGAAAACCGTTAGACACTGAAGCTTTCTTT
>-|-|TRBV28|15|TRBJ1-5
CASSFMEVRSPAQHF
TGTGCCAGCAGTTTCATGGAGGTACGCTCGCCGGCCCAGCATTTT
>-|TRBD1|TRBV5-6|17|TRBJ2-1
CASSLVGTGLAYNEQFF
TGTGCCAGCAGCTTGGTCGGGACAGGGTTGGCCTACAATGAGCAGTTCTTC
>once|-|TRBV6-5|15|TRBJ2-7
CASSSRLRYVHEQYF
TGTGCCAGCAGCTCCAGGCTGCGTTACGTCCACGAGCAGTACTTC
>-|-|TRBV9|18|TRBJ2-2
CASSVARPDRRGTGELFF
TGTGCCAGCAGCGTCGCGCGCCCGGACAGGAGGGGGACCGGGGAGCTGTTTTTT
>-|TRBD1|TRBV5-1|15|TRBJ1-1
CASSLVDRMNTEAFF
TGCGCCAGCAGCTTGGTGGACAGGATGAACACTGAAGCTTTCTTT
>-|TRBD1|TRBV14|18|TRBJ1-1
CASSQELRGYRGNTEAFF
TGTGCCAGCAGCCAAGAGCTCCGAGGCTACAGGGGGAACACTGAAGCTTTCTTT
>-|TRBD1|TRBV5-6|16|TRBJ1-2
CASSPGEQGANYGYTF
TGTGCCAGCAGCCCCGGGGAACAGGGGGCTAACTATGGCTACACCTTC
>-|TRBD1|TRBV30|15|TRBJ1-2
CAWSAQTGVDYGYTF
TGTGCCTGGAGTGCCCAGACAGGGGTAGACTATGGCTACACCTTC
>-|-|TRBV19|15|TRBJ2-3
CASSSWLAAKDTQYF
TGTGCCAGTAGTTCCTGGCTAGCAGCAAAGGATACGCAGTATTTT
>-|TRBD1|TRBV5-1|14|TRBJ1-1
CASSRRDRGTEAFF
TGCGCCAGCAGCAGACGGGACAGGGGCACTGAAGCTTTCTTT
>-|-|TRBV30|16|TRBJ1-2
CAWRMNGREGYYGYTF
TGTGCCTGGAGAATGAACGGCAGGGAGGGTTACTATGGCTACACCTTC
>-|-|TRBV19|18|TRBJ1-5
CASSPTGPAGGESQPQHF
TGTGCCAGTTCTCCAACGGGACCTGCCGGGGGGGAAAGTCAGCCCCAGCATTTT
>once|TRBD1|TRBV4-1|16|TRBJ1-1
CASSQCLRGRYTEAFF
TGCGCCAGCAGCCAATGCCTCAGGGGGCGATACACTGAAGCTTTCTTT
>-|-|TRBV12-5|20|TRBJ1-4
CASGLVPWAADLSTNEKLFF
TGTGCTAGTGGTTTGGTCCCGTGGGCAGCGGATCTTTCAACTAATGAAAAACTGTTTTTT
>-|-|TRBV29-1|16|TRBJ1-2
CSVEDWSGISLFGYTF
TGCAGCGTTGAAGATTGGTCAGGGATAAGTCTTTTTGGCTACACCTTC
>-|-|TRBV28|12|TRBJ1-2
CASSLFLGGYTF
TGTGCCAGCAGTTTATTCCTCGGTGGCTACACCTTC
>-|TRBD1|TRBV28|15|TRBJ2-1
CASSLLDRVANEQFF
TGTGCCAGCAGTTTATTGGACAGGGTGGCCAATGAGCAGTTCTTC
>-|-|TRBV6-6|15|TRBJ1-5
CASSYARCSNQPQHF
TGTGCCAGCAGTTACGCCCGGTGTAGCAATCAGCCCCAGCATTTT
>-|-|TRBV5-1|16|TRBJ1-4
CASSLPENRVDEKLFF
TGCGCCAGCAGCTTGCCCGAGAACAGGGTTGATGAAAAACTGTTTTTT
>-|-|TRBV5-1|13|TRBJ2-3
CASSPLNTDTQYF
TGCGCCAGCAGCCCACTAAACACAGATACGCAGTATTTT
>-|-|TRBV5-1|17|TRBJ2-1
CASSFPFSGTPYNEQFF
TGCGCCAGCAGCTTTCCCTTTAGCGGAACCCCCTACAATGAGCAGTTCTTC
>-|TRBD1|TRBV28|17|TRBJ1-5
CASKMNRGRRSNQPQHF
TGTGCCAGCAAAATGAACAGGGGGCGTCGGAGCAATCAGCCCCAGCATTTT
>-|-|TRBV27|11|TRBJ1-2
CASKGVYGYTF
TGTGCCAGCAAGGGGGTTTATGGCTACACCTTC
>-|TRBD1|TRBV27|18|TRBJ2-7
CASSPIAGRDRGSYEQYF
TGTGCCAGCAGCCCTATCGCGGGCCGGGACAGGGGCTCCTACGAGCAGTACTTC
>-|TRBD1|TRBV9|15|TRBJ1-2
CASSTGQDSRNGYTF
TGTGCCAGCAGCACGGGACAGGACTCTCGAAATGGCTACACCTTC
>-|-|TRBV9|15|TRBJ1-3
CASSRRESLGNTIYF
TGTGCCAGCAGTCGTAGGGAGAGCCTGGGGAACACCATATATTTT
>-|TRBD1|TRBV6-6|13|TRBJ1-2
CASSYLQGGGYTF
TGTGCCAGCAGTTACTTACAGGGGGGTGGCTACACCTTC
>-|TRBD2|TRBV7-9|16|TRBJ2-2
CASSLAVWGGTGELFF
TGTGCCAGCAGCTTAGCAGTTTGGGGGGGCACCGGGGAGCTGTTTTTT
>-|TRBD1|TRBV15|17|TRBJ1-1
CATSRDWGQGVGTEAFF
TGTGCCACCAGCAGAGATTGGGGGCAGGGGGTAGGCACTGAAGCTTTCTTT
>-|-|TRBV7-4|16|TRBJ1-1
CASSLSLGQVNTEAFF
TGTGCCAGCAGCTTATCGCTGGGGCAGGTGAACACTGAAGCTTTCTTT
>-|-|TRBV27|15|TRBJ1-2
CASSYRGALHYGYTF
TGTGCCAGCAGTTACCGGGGGGCGCTTCACTATGGCTACACCTTC
>-|-|TRBV28|15|TRBJ1-1
CASSTLYRVHTEAFF
TGTGCCAGCAGTACACTCTACAGGGTACACACTGAAGCTTTCTTT
>few|-|TRBV14|15|TRBJ2-2
CASSQTGKNTGELFF
TGTGCCAGCAGCCAAACAGGGAAGAACACCGGGGAGCTGTTTTTT
>-|-|TRBV6-1|14|TRBJ1-2
CASSARVSNYGYTF
TGTGCCAGCAGTGCCAGGGTATCTAACTATGGCTACACCTTC
>-|-|TRBV2|11|TRBJ2-7
CASSELYEQYF
TGTGCCAGCAGTGAATTATACGAGCAGTACTTC
>-|-|TRBV5-1|13|TRBJ2-7
CASSRQGTYEQYF
TGCGCCAGCAGCCGGCAGGGCACCTACGAGCAGTACTTC
>-|TRBD2|TRBV9|15|TRBJ2-1
CASSPGGGAYNEQFF
TGTGCCAGCAGCCCGGGCGGGGGGGCCTACAATGAGCAGTTCTTC
>-|-|TRBV7-9|19|TRBJ2-6
CASSLGPGTRSSGANVLTF
TGTGCCAGCAGCTTAGGACCCGGGACAAGGAGCTCTGGGGCCAACGTCCTGACTTTC
>-|-|TRBV9|16|TRBJ2-1
CASSVASSNSYNEQFF
TGTGCCAGCAGCGTAGCATCTAGCAACTCCTACAATGAGCAGTTCTTC
>-|TRBD1|TRBV28|15|TRBJ1-1
CASRDYRGQSTEAFF
TGTGCCAGCAGGGATTACAGGGGGCAGAGCACTGAAGCTTTCTTT
>-|-|TRBV5-6|14|TRBJ2-5
CASSLVSVEETQYF
TGTGCCAGCAGCTTGGTGTCGGTAGAAGAGACCCAGTACTTC
>-|TRBD1|TRBV4-2|19|TRBJ2-1
CASSQVSRGRKIAYNEQFF
TGTGCCAGCAGCCAAGTGTCCAGGGGGCGGAAAATTGCTTACAATGAGCAGTTCTTC
>-|TRBD1|TRBV28|15|TRBJ1-4
CASSSTSQGNEKLFF
TGTGCCAGCAGTTCTACATCACAGGGGAATGAAAAACTGTTTTTT
>-|-|TRBV10-3|17|TRBJ1-5
CAISESGTENSNQPQHF
TGTGCCATCAGTGAATCAGGGACTGAAAATAGCAATCAGCCCCAGCATTTT
>-|-|TRBV19|13|TRBJ1-1
CASSIVRGTEAFF
TGTGCCAGTAGTATAGTGCGGGGAACTGAAGCTTTCTTT
>-|TRBD2|TRBV9|18|TRBJ2-2
CASSAGTSGAANTGELFF
TGTGCCAGCAGCGCGGGGACTAGCGGGGCAGCGAACACCGGGGAGCTGTTTTTT
>few|-|TRBV6-6|11|TRBJ1-2
CASSFSYGYTF
TGTGCCAGCAGTTTCAGCTATGGCTACACCTTC
>-|-|TRBV7-8|18|TRBJ2-7
CASSLVRSRTTNNYEQYF
TGTGCCAGCAGCTTAGTCCGTTCGCGGACAACGAACAACTACGAGCAGTACTTC
>once|-|TRBV5-6|17|TRBJ1-5
CASSLSPGRRKNQPQHF
TGTGCCAGCAGCTTGTCCCCCGGGAGGAGAAAAAATCAGCCCCAGCATTTT